This T cell receptor (beta chain) appears in the sequencing data of a study of cytomegalovirus exposure and HLA in healthy donors. The CDR3 runs 13 residues. The V and J ends lost 1 base and 2 bases respectively, with 8 bases between them. Germline V gene lookup returns CDR1 GTSNPN and CDR2 SVGIG (reference sequence). Only in-frame clones appear in the TCRdb table, and some are missing; sequencing was by immunoSEQ multiplex PCR. The data show around 140,000 clones, around 90% seen once. Separate from the roughly 610-subject first cohort, the roughly 110-subject validation cohort was the one that the donors belonged to.

V gene TRBV30 combines with J gene TRBJ1-2; D gene ambiguous. This receptor was identified in a man between 18 and 35 years old in good health and CMV-seropositive. The sample comprised PBMCs. The CDR3 loop reads CAWSDGWNYGYTF. CDR3 coding DNA: TGTGCCTGGAGTGACGGGTGGAACTATGGCTACACCTTC.